The next 14 T cell receptor beta chains were all read from a single sample in a study of PD-L1 blockade in urothelial cancer. The method was immunoSEQ multiplex PCR; TCRdb's version includes in-frame clones alone and lacks a portion of them. The sample has about 52,000 clones; approximately 87% are singletons. Sample: PBMCs, taken around atezolizumab (anti-PD-L1) treatment. Receptors originate from a man between 35 and 55 years old with urothelial cancer.

This clone was observed a few times. The chain links TRBV7-9 to TRBJ1-3, with no clear D. CDR3 length: 13 amino acids. Trimming took 7 bases from V and 8 from J, leaving 15 bases between them. Per germline, CDR1 SEHNR and CDR2 FQNEAQ (reference sequence). The CDR3 loop reads CASIPWEVDTIYF. CDR3 nucleotide sequence: TGTGCCAGCATCCCGTGGGAGGTGGACACCATATATTTT.

This clone was seen only once. The rearrangement uses TRBV25-1 and TRBJ1-5; D not resolved. Germline values: CDR1 MGHDK, CDR2 SYGVNS. Trimming cost V 0 bases and J 4 bases, with 7 bases left between them. CDR3 size: 14 residues. The CDR3 DNA is TGTGCCAGCAGTGAATATACCGCGAATCAGCCCCAGCATTTT. This sequence encodes CASSEYTANQPQHF.

The chain uses TRBV9 and TRBJ2-1; 8 positions match TRBD2. The CDR3 extends over 12 amino acids. Trimming took 5 bases from V and 6 from J; bases not matched to a gene: 1. Germline V gene lookup returns CDR1 SGDLS and CDR2 YYNGEE. The CDR3 spells CASSGTSNEQFF. CDR3 sequence (DNA): TGTGCCAGCAGTGGGACTAGCAATGAGCAGTTCTTC.

This rearrangement joins TRBV27 to TRBJ1-1; D perhaps matches TRBD1 (6 bases). CDR3 length: 17 amino acids. V lost 5 bases and J 1 base, leaving 20 bases between the germline ends. Germline CDR1 and CDR2: MNHEY and SMNVEV (reference sequence). CDR3 in amino acids: CASSTTGHGIQNTEAFF. The CDR3 DNA is TGTGCCAGCAGTACCACGGGACACGGTATTCAGAACACTGAAGCTTTCTTT.

There are a few counts of this clone. This sequence joins TRBV4-1 and TRBJ1-5; D remains ambiguous. Per germline, CDR1 MGHRA and CDR2 YSYEKL. Trimming stripped 0 bases from V and 6 bases from J, with 27 bases between. There are 20 residues in the CDR3. Here the CDR3 DNA reads TGCGCCAGCAGCCAAGATCTCATGGGATGGGTTGCCCGGGAAGGTCAGCCCCAGCATTTT. Translated: CASSQDLMGWVAREGQPQHF.

The rearrangement joins TRBV19 to TRBJ2-5, with 10 positions matching TRBD2. CDR1 and CDR2 (germline): LNHDA, SQIVND (reference sequence). After removal of 4 bases from V and 4 bases from J, the junction contained 6 bases not matched to a gene. The CDR3 loop spans 15 amino acids. The CDR3 DNA is TGTGCCAGTAGTAATCCTCTAGCGGGAGCAGAGACCCAGTACTTC. This codes for CASSNPLAGAETQYF.

The CDR3 reads CASSKGGTGSKEYF. The CDR3 DNA reads as TGTGCCAGCAGCAAAGGTGGGACAGGCTCAAAGGAGTACTTC. The chain recombines TRBV21-1 with TRBJ2-5; no check of the table's D call, TRBD1, against the DNA was made. TRBV21-1 counts as a pseudogene. This CDR3 comprises 14 residues.

The chain uses TRBV27 and TRBJ2-2; possibly TRBD1 for D (6 bases). The CDR3 runs to 14 residues. The V end was cut by 3 bases, the J end by 6 bases, with 11 bases between. Germline lookup yields CDR1 MNHEY and CDR2 SMNVEV (reference sequence). Written as DNA, the CDR3 is TGTGCCAGCAGTTTTAGGGGGTGGTCCGGGGAGCTGTTTTTT. This codes for CASSFRGWSGELFF.

The chain joins TRBV23-1 to TRBJ2-1, with D tentatively TRBD1 (6 bases). TRBV23-1 is marked as an open reading frame, function uncertain. Trimming pared 1 base from V and 3 bases from J, leaving 16 bases between. CDR3 length: 17 residues. The CDR3 sequence is CASSQLRAGECYNEQFF. DNA of the CDR3: TGCGCCAGCAGTCAATTGCGGGCAGGGGAGTGCTACAATGAGCAGTTCTTC.

This chain links TRBV7-6 with TRBJ2-1; possibly TRBD2 for D (5 bases). The CDR3 has 13 amino acids. Germline V gives CDR1 SGHVS, CDR2 FNYEAQ. V was pared by 9 bases and J by 6 bases, with 15 bases between. The CDR3 coding sequence is TGTGCCAGGACGAGGGCGTCGACCAATGAGCAGTTCTTC. It encodes CARTRASTNEQFF.

V and J are TRBV6-6 and TRBJ2-2, with a weak D call TRBD1 (5 bases). Germline CDR1 reads MNHNY; CDR2 reads SVGAGI (reference sequence). Trimming took off 8 bases at V and 2 bases at J, with 12 bases between the two ends. The CDR3 is made up of 14 amino acids. This CDR3 is CASRPDINTGELFF. The CDR3 nucleotides read TGTGCCAGCCGGCCGGACATAAACACCGGGGAGCTGTTTTTT.

The genes are TRBV11-1 and TRBJ2-7; maybe TRBD1 (6 bases). CDR1 and CDR2 from the germline V gene are SGHAT and FQDESV (reference sequence). Trimming took 5 bases from V and 2 from J, leaving 16 bases between them. There are 15 residues in the CDR3. Here the CDR3 DNA reads TGTGCCAGCAGCCAGGGGAGCGGCCCAACCTACGAGCAGTACTTC. Protein: CASSQGSGPTYEQYF.

The gene calls are TRBV28 and TRBJ1-2, with D uncertain. This CDR3 is 15 amino acids long. CDR1 is MDHEN, CDR2 SYDVKM, per germline. V dropped 1 base and J dropped 7 bases, with 16 bases sitting between them. The CDR3 here is CASSLFVAVTTGYTF. CDR3 DNA: TGTGCCAGCAGTTTATTTGTCGCAGTGACAACTGGCTACACCTTC.

A remark on this clone: An end of the junction differs from the germline gene, which may be a read error. The chain uses TRBV20-1 and TRBJ1-2, with D perhaps matching TRBD1 (5 bases). The CDR3 has 10 residues. Germline values: CDR1 DFQATT, CDR2 SNEGSKA (reference sequence). DNA of the CDR3: TGCAGTGCCACAGACAGCCCTTTCCCCTTC. Protein sequence: CSATDSPFPF.